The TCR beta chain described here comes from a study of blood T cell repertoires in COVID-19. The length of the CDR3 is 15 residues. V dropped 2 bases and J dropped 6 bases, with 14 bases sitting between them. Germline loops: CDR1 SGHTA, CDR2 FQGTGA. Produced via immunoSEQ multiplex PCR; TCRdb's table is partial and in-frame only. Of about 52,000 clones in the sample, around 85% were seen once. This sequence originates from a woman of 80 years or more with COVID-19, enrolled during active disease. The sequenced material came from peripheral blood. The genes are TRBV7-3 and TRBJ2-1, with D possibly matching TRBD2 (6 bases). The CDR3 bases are TGTGCCAGCAGCTTAGGGGGGTCAGGGTCCAATGAGCAGTTCTTC. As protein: CASSLGGSGSNEQFF.